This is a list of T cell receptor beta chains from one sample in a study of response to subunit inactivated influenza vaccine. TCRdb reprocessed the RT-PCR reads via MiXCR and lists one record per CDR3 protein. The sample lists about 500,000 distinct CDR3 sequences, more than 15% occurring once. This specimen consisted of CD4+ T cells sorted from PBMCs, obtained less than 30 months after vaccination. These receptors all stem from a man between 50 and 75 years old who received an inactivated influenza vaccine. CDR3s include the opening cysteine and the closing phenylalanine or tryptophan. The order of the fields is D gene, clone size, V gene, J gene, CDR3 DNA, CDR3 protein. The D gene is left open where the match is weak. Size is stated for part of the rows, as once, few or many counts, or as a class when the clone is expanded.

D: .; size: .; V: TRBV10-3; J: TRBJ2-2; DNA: TGTGCCATCAGTGAGGGGGGTTACACCGGGGAGCTGTTTTTT; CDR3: CAISEGGYTGELFF
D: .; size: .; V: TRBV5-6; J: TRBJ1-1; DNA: TGTGCCAGCAGCTTGAGACCAACCATGAACACTGAAGCTTTCTTT; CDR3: CASSLRPTMNTEAFF
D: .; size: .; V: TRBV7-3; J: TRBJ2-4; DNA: TGTGCCAGCAGCTTAGGGGGTCAGGACATTCAGTACTTC; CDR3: CASSLGGQDIQYF
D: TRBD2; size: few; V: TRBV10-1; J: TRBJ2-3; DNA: TGCGCCACCTCGGCAGCGGGGGGCCATGCAGATACGCAGTATTTT; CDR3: CATSAAGGHADTQYF
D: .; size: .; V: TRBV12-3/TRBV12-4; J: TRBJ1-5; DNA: TGTGCCAGCAGGCTGACTGGGGGACAGCCCCAGCATTTT; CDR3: CASRLTGGQPQHF
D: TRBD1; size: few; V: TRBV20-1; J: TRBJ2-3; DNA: TGCAGTGCTAGAGGGACAGGGGCCACAGATACGCAGTATTTT; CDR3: CSARGTGATDTQYF
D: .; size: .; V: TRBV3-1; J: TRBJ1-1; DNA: TGTGCCAGCAGCCAGAAATTCGGATTGAACACTGAAGCTTTCTTT; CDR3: CASSQKFGLNTEAFF
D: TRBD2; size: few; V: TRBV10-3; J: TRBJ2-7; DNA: TGTGCCATCAGTGGGACTAGCGGGCTCTACGAGCAGTACTTC; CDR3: CAISGTSGLYEQYF
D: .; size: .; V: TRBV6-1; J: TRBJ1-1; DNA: TGTGCCAGTAAAGAGAGCAGATCGTACACTGAAGCTTTCTTT; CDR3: CASKESRSYTEAFF
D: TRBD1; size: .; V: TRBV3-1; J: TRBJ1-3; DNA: TGTGCCAGCAGCGGGCGGACAGGGGGCGCTGGAAACACCATATATTTT; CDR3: CASSGRTGGAGNTIYF
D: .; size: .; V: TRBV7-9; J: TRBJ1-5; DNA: TGTGCCACCGGGACGGACAATCAGCCCCAGCATTTT; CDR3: CATGTDNQPQHF
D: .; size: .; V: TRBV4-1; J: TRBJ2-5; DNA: TGCGCCAGCAGCCCGGGGCACCAAGAGACCCAGTACTTC; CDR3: CASSPGHQETQYF
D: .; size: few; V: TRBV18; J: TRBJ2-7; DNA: TGTGCCAGCTCACCTTGGTCAACACGGGGCGAGCAGTACTTC; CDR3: CASSPWSTRGEQYF
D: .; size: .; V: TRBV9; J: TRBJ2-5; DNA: TGTGCCAGCAGCGTAGCTTACGGTACCCAAGAGACCCAGTACTTC; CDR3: CASSVAYGTQETQYF
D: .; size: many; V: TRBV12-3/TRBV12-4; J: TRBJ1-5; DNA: TGTGCCAGCAGTCTCACGGTTATGGGCAATCAGCCCCAGCATTTT; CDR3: CASSLTVMGNQPQHF
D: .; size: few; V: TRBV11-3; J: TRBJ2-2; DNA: TGTGCCAGCAGCGAAGGACAGAACACCGGGGAGCTGTTTTTT; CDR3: CASSEGQNTGELFF
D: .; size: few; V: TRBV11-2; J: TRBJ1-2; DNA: TGTGCCAGCAGCAGGCAGGGCCTTAACTATGGCTACACCTTC; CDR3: CASSRQGLNYGYTF
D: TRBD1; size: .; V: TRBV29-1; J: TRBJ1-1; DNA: TGCAGCGCTGGGAGAGGGGGCGCGAACACTGAAGCTTTCTTT; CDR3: CSAGRGGANTEAFF
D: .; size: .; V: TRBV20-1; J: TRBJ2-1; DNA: TGCAGTGCTTTCCCCTCACTGGGTCCCCGCAATGAGCAGTTCTTC; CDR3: CSAFPSLGPRNEQFF
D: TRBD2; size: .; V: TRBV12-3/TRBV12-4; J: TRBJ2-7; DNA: TGTGCCAGCAGTTTAAGTCAAAGCGGGGGGGCCGAGCAGTACTTC; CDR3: CASSLSQSGGAEQYF